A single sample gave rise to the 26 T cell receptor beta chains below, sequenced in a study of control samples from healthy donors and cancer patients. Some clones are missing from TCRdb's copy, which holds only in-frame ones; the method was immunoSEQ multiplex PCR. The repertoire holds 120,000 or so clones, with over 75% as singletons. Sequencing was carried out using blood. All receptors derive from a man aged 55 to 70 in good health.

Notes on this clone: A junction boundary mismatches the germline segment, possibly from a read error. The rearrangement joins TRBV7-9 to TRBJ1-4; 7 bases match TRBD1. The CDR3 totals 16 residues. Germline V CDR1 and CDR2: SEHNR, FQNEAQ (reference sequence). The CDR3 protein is CASSLTLTGVNEKLFF. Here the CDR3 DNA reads TGTGCCAGCAGCCTGACCCTTACAGGGGTTAATGAAAAGCTGTTTTTT.

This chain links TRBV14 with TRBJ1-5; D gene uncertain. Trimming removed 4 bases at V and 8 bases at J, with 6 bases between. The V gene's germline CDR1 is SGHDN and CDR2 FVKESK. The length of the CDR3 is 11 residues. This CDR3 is CASSLFKPQHF. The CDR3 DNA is TGTGCCAGCAGCCTTTTTAAGCCCCAGCATTTT.

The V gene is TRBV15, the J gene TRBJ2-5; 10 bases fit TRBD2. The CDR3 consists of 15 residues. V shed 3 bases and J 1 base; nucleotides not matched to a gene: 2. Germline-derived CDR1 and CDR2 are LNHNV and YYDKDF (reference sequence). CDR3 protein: CATSSGTSAQETQYF. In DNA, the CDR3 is TGTGCCACCAGCAGCGGGACTAGCGCCCAAGAGACCCAGTACTTC.

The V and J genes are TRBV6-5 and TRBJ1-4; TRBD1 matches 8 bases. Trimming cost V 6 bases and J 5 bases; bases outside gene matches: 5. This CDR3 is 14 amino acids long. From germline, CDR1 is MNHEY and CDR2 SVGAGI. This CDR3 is CASRPGQVNEKLFF. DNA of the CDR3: TGTGCCAGCAGGCCGGGACAGGTCAATGAAAAACTGTTTTTT.

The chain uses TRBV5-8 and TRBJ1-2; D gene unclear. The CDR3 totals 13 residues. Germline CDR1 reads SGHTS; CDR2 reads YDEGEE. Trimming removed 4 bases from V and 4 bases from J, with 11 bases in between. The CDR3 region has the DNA TGTGCCAGCAGCCCCCCCCGGGCCTATGGCTACACCTTC. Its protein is CASSPPRAYGYTF. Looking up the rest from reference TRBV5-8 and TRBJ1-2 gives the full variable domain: EAGVTQSPTHLIKTRGQQATLRCSPISGHTSVYWYQQALGLGLQFLLWYDEGEERNRGNFPPRFSGRQFPNYSSELNVNALELEDSALYLCASSPPRAYGYTFGSGTRLTVV.

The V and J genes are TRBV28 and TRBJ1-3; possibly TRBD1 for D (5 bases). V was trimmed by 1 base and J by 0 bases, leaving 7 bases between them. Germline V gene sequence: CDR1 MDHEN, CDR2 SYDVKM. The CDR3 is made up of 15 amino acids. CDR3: CASSLLRGSGNTIYF. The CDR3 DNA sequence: TGTGCCAGCAGTTTATTAAGGGGCTCTGGAAACACCATATATTTT.

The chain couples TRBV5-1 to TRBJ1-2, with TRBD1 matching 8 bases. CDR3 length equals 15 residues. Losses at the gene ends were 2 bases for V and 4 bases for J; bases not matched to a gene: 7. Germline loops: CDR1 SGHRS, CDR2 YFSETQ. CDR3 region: CASSLGTGGGYGYTF. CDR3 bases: TGCGCCAGCAGCTTAGGGACAGGCGGAGGCTATGGCTACACCTTC.

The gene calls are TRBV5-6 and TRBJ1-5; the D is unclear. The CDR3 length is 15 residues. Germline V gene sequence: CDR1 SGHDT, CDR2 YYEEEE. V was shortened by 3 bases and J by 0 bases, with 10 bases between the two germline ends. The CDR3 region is CASSSLTLSNQPQHF. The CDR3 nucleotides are TGTGCCAGCAGCTCACTGACACTTAGCAATCAGCCCCAGCATTTT.

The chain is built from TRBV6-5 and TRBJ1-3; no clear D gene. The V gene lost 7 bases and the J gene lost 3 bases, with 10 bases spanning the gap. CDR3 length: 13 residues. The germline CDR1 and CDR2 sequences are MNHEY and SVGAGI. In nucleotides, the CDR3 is TGTGCCAGCACACTTTTGGGTGGAAACACCATATATTTT. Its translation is CASTLLGGNTIYF.

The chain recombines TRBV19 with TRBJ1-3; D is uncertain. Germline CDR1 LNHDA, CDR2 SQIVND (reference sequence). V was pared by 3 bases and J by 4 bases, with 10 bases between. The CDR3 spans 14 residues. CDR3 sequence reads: CASSIAAAGNTIYF. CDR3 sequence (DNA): TGTGCCAGTAGTATTGCGGCAGCAGGAAACACCATATATTTT.

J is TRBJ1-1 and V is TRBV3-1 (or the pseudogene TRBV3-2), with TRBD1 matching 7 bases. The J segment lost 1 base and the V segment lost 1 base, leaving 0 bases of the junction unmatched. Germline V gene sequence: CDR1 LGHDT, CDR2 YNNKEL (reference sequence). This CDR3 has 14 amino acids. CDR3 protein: CASSQGQGNTEAFF. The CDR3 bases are TGTGCCAGCAGCCAAGGACAGGGGAACACTGAAGCTTTCTTT.

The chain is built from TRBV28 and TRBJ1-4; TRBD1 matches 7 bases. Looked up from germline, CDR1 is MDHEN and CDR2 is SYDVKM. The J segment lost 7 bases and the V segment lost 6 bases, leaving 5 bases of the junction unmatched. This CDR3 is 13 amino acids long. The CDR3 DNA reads TGTGCCAGCAGAAATACAGGGGTTGAAAAACTGTTTTTT. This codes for CASRNTGVEKLFF.

CDR3 nucleotide sequence: TGCGCCAGCAGCTTGGAGGGACAAAACTACAATGAGCAGTTCTTC. Protein product: CASSLEGQNYNEQFF. The V and J genes are TRBV5-1 and TRBJ2-1; TRBD1 is a possible D gene (6 bases). V was trimmed by 0 bases and J by 3 bases, leaving 10 bases between them. CDR1 is SGHRS and CDR2 is YFSETQ in the germline V gene. CDR3 size: 15 residues.

CDR3 sequence (DNA): TGTGCCAGCAGCGTTTCGACAGGGGCCGGAGATTCACCCCTCCACTTT. It encodes CASSVSTGAGDSPLHF. The chain couples TRBV9 to TRBJ1-6; 8 bases are a match to TRBD1. Trimming removed 2 bases from V and 8 bases from J; junction bases left unmatched: 9. This CDR3 has 16 residues. Germline values: CDR1 SGDLS, CDR2 YYNGEE.

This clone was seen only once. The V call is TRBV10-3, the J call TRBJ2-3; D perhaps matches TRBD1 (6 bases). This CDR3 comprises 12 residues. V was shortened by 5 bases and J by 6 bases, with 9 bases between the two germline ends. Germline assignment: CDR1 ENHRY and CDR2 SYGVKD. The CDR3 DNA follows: TGTGCCATCAGTAATACAGGGGATACGCAGTATTTT. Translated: CAISNTGDTQYF.

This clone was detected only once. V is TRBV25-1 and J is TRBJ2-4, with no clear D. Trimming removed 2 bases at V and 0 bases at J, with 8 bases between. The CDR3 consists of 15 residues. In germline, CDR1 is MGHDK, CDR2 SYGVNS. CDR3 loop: CASSETALAKNIQYF. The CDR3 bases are TGTGCCAGCAGTGAAACTGCCTTAGCCAAAAACATTCAGTACTTC.

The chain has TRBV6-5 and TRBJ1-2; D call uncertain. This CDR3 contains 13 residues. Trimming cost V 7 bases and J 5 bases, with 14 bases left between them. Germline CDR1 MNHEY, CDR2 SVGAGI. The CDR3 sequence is CASTGFGPYGYTF. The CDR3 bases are TGTGCCAGCACCGGGTTTGGACCTTATGGCTACACCTTC.

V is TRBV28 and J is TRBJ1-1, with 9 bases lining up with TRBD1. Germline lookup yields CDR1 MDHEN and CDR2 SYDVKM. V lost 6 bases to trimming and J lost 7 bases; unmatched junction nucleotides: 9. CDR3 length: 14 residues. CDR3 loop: CASRWWDREFEAFF. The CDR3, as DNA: TGTGCCAGCAGGTGGTGGGACAGGGAGTTTGAAGCTTTCTTT.

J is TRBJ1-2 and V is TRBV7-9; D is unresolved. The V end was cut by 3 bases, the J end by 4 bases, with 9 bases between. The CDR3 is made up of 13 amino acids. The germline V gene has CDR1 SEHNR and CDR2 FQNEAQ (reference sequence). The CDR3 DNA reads TGTGCCAGCAGCTTTGGGAGTCTCTATGGCTACACCTTC. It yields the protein CASSFGSLYGYTF.

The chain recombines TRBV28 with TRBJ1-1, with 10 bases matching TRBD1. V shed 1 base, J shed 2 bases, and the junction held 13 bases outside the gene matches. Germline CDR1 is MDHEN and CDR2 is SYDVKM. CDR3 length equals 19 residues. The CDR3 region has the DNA TGTGCCAGCAGTTTATTTTTGAAACCGGGACAGGGGCAAAACACTGAAGCTTTCTTT. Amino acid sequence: CASSLFLKPGQGQNTEAFF.

The DNA for the CDR3 is TGTGCCAGCAGTAACGCCGGGGGGTTAGCTAACTATGGCTACACCTTC. It encodes CASSNAGGLANYGYTF. The chain carries TRBV2 and TRBJ1-2, with D possibly matching TRBD1 (5 bases). V was trimmed by 5 bases and J by 0 bases, leaving 16 bases between them. The CDR3 length is 16 residues. Germline V gene lookup returns CDR1 SNHLY and CDR2 FYNNEI.

This CDR3 is CASSPGLVGGYTF. The CDR3 coding sequence is TGTGCCAGCTCTCCGGGACTGGTGGGTGGCTACACCTTC. The chain uses TRBV18 and TRBJ1-2; a possible D gene is TRBD1 (5 bases). Between the trimmed V and J ends, which lost 6 bases and 7 bases, there was a span of 15 bases. Germline V lookup: CDR1 KGHSH, CDR2 LQKENI. The length of the CDR3 is 13 residues.

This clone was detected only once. In DNA, the CDR3 is TGTGCCAGCAGCCTCGGGACAGGCGAGACCCAGTACTTC. Protein product: CASSLGTGETQYF. This chain joins TRBV5-5 and TRBJ2-5; the match to TRBD1 covers 8 bases. The ends lost 4 bases at V and 5 bases at J; junction bases unmatched: 4. The CDR3 sequence is 13 residues long. Germline V CDR1 and CDR2: SGHKS, YYEKEE (reference sequence).

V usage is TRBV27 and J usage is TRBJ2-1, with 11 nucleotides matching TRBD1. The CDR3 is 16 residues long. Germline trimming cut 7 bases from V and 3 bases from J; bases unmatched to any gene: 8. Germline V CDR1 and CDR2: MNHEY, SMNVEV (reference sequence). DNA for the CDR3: TGTGCCAGCACCCGCGCAGGGACAGGGGGCTACAATGAGCAGTTCTTC. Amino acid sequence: CASTRAGTGGYNEQFF.

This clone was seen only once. Written as DNA, the CDR3 is TGTGCCAGCTCACCGGACAGGGAACACTATGGCTACACCTTC. Translation gives CASSPDREHYGYTF. The chain links TRBV18 to TRBJ1-2, with TRBD1 matching over 8 bases. V shed 3 bases and J 3 bases; nucleotides not matched to a gene: 3. Germline values: CDR1 KGHSH, CDR2 LQKENI. The CDR3 sequence is 14 residues long.

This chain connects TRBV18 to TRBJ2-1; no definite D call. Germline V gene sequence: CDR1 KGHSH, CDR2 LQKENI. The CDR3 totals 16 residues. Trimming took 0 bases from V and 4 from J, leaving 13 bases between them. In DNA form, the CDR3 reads TGTGCCAGCTCACCACCGAATAGCTTTATGTACAATGAGCAGTTCTTC. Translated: CASSPPNSFMYNEQFF.